This T cell receptor beta chain was sequenced during a study of blood T cell repertoires in COVID-19. In the study overall: Samples came from the United States, Italy and Spain, spanning acute and convalescent COVID-19. PBMCs, B-cell-depleted T cells, or T cells provided the cDNA or gDNA that made up the material.

Authors' data handling: Using reference gene primer amplification, nucleated cell counts were estimated. Profiled with immunoSEQ multiplex PCR; TCRdb holds only in-frame clones, not every one. Clone size and the V and J calls come from that table; the DNA yielded D and trimming. Among roughly 160,000 clones listed, more than 75% were seen once. This clone was counted a single time. The Seattle site enrolled patients during active infection and followed them longitudinally. Trimming stripped 2 bases from V and 3 bases from J, with 14 bases between. There are 15 residues in the CDR3. Germline CDR1 is SGDLS and CDR2 is YYNGEE.

J is TRBJ1-2 and V is TRBV9; D call uncertain. This clonotype originated in a woman between 65 and 79 years old with COVID-19, enrolled during active disease. The sequenced sample was peripheral blood. The CDR3 loop is CASSVRWSGDYGYTF. Here the CDR3 DNA reads TGTGCCAGCAGCGTTCGTTGGTCCGGGGACTATGGCTACACCTTC.